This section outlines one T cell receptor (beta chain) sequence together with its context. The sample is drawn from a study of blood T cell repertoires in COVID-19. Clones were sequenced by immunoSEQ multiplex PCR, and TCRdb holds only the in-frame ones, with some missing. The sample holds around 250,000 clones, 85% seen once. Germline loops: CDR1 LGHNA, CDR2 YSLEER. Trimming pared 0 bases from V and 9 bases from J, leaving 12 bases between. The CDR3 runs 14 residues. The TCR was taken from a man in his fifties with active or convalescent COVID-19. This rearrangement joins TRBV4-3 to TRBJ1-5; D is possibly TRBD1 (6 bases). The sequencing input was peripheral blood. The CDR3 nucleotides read TGCGCCAGCAGCCAAGAGGCAGGGGATCCGCCCCAGCATTTT. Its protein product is CASSQEAGDPPQHF.